This T cell receptor (beta chain) was retrieved from a study of T cell repertoires in cytomegalovirus infection. Study-wide background: CMV infection together with matching HLA type was indicated by public TCR beta signatures. General study points: Clonotypes of TCR beta that were HLA-C-restricted and CMV-specific dominated the ex vivo response.

This clonotype was detected only a few times. Its antigen is not identified. V lost 2 bases to trimming and J lost 6 bases, with 15 bases between them. The CDR3 runs to 15 residues. CDR1 is SGHTA and CDR2 is FQGTGA in the germline V gene. TCRdb called the reads again in MiXCR, with one record for every CDR3 protein. Found here are fewer than 350,000 distinct CDR3 sequences, 9% to 9.5% of them singletons; the top ten hold 4.3%. Material: PBMCs. V gene TRBV7-3 combines with J gene TRBJ2-3, with D perhaps assigned TRBD1 or TRBD2 (6 bases each). This receptor was obtained from a human donor in good health (CMV status not recorded). Some clones in this sample may be carry-over from other donors' samples. The CDR3 loop is CASSLLGGARDTQYF. The DNA of the CDR3 is TGTGCCAGCAGCTTACTCGGGGGCGCCAGGGATACGCAGTATTTT. The full variable domain, completed using reference TRBV7-3 and TRBJ2-3, is GAGVSQTPSNKVTEKGKYVELRCDPISGHTALYWYRQSLGQGPEFLIYFQGTGAADDSGLPNDRFFAVRPEGSVSTLKIQRTERGDSAVYLCASSLLGGARDTQYFGPGTRLTVL.